The entry below describes one TCR beta chain. Original handling: How many nucleated cells were present was estimated from reference gene primer amplification. Repertoires were generated with immunoSEQ multiplex PCR, while TCRdb's copy carries only in-frame clones and drops some. V and J calls and clone size follow that table, whereas D and trimming were derived from the DNA. The sample holds 220,000 or so clones, 80% to 90% seen once. This CDR3 comprises 15 residues. V was shortened by 1 base and J by 4 bases, with 13 bases between the two germline ends. Germline lookup yields CDR1 SEHNR and CDR2 FQNEAQ (reference sequence). This sample was taken from a study of blood T cell repertoires in COVID-19. Study-level information: Acute and convalescent COVID-19 samples came from the United States, Italy and Spain.

This chain links TRBV7-9 with TRBJ1-2; D may be TRBD1 (5 bases). The material sequenced was PBMCs or T cells enriched from blood (not recorded which). The receptor was derived from a young woman in a cohort exposed to, infected with or recovered from COVID-19 (not recorded which). This CDR3 reads CASSLEGRGSYGYTF. The CDR3 region has the DNA TGTGCCAGCAGCTTAGAGGGCCGGGGGAGCTATGGCTACACCTTC.